This T cell receptor (beta chain) was found in a study of T-cell memory formation after mild COVID-19 (dated by TCRdb to the early 2020s). At the level of the whole study: TCR sequence clusters from the two donors were found to be largely donor specific. Longitudinal TCRalpha and TCRbeta repertoire sequencing tracked T-cell clones expanding and contracting after mild COVID-19 in two donors. Two young, previously healthy adult volunteers, one female and one male, were included in the cohort. Summary of the overall study and its limitations: The study covered only a couple of mild cases, and larger cohorts including severe cases with pre-infection samples were considered necessary. SARS-CoV-2 specificity of the second-wave clones peaking on day 37 was not confirmed. Contracting CD4+ clones were located mainly in the CM and EM memory subsets, whereas CD8+ clones were found to be enriched in EMRA. Clones that contracted from day 15 to 85 showed balanced CD4/CD8 phenotypes, whereas a second wave of clones that expanded from day 15 to 37 leaned towards CD4+. Some responding clones were detected in pre-infection memory, suggesting pre-existing cross-reactive memory T cells joined the SARS-CoV-2 response.

This clonotype was detected only a few times. Its target antigen remains unknown. The sample holds no much larger clone one base away, and base qualities are not on file. PBMCs were isolated by Ficoll-Paque density gradient centrifugation. Trimming at the junction amounts to 7 bases on V and 2 bases on J, and the germline ends lie 6 bases apart. Counted from cysteine to phenylalanine, this CDR3 has 13 amino acids. Of all the DNA, just the CDR3 is kept, 39 bases in frame from base 1. From the germline V gene (reference sequence), CDR1 is SEHNR and CDR2 is FQNEAQ. Sequenced on an Illumina NovaSeq 6000. cDNA libraries for TCRalpha and TCRbeta were prepared by 5'RACE using constant-segment primers, with sample barcodes and unique molecular identifiers added. Trizol reagent was used to extract RNA from every sample. Amplification of the libraries took two PCR steps, and the second step added a second sample barcode plus Illumina TruSeq adapters. Libraries were sequenced on an Illumina NovaSeq with 2 x 150 bp paired-end reads. The paper's data handling went like this. Reads were demultiplexed and collapsed into UMI-guided consensus sequences with migec v1.2.7. Using mixcr v2.1.11, the UMI consensuses were aligned to TRA and TRB V and J templates and assembled into clonotypes. Clonotypes were classified as expanded or contracted when called significant by both edgeR and NoisET, with noise models trained on biological replicates. edgeR calls used a false discovery rate-adjusted p below 0.01 and a log2 fold-change threshold of 1. As an exploratory analysis of dynamics, PCA with hierarchical clustering was applied to max-normalized trajectories of the 1000 most abundant clonotypes. Separately sequenced CD4+ and CD8+ repertoires were used to assign a CD4 or CD8 phenotype to each responding clone. In TCRdb, the public reads were trimmed at Q25 with fastp and aligned with MiXCR, with productive beta chains retained. CDR3 protein sequences are deduplicated, and each keeps its most common genes and DNA. These V and J calls are TCRdb output, not the study's own analysis. Within this sample are about 470,000 distinct CDR3 sequences, with about 18% of them counted one time only. The ten top clones hold roughly 12% of the sample.

The sequence derives from an adult woman who had mild COVID-19 (a few samples of this study predate the infection). The sample titles of this study are shuffled in the database, so cell type and time point are left out; the donor was told from shared clones. Sequenced input: PBMCs or a T cell subset sorted from them (not recorded which). Recombination joined TRBV7-9 with TRBJ2-6, with an unclear D gene assignment. The CDR3 protein is CASTPPGANVLTF. The nucleotide sequence is TGTGCCAGCACCCCCCCTGGGGCCAACGTCCTGACTTTC.